This TCR beta chain is from a study of blood T cell repertoires in COVID-19. Across the whole study: COVID-19 samples, acute and convalescent, were from the United States, Italy and Spain.

Some clones are missing from TCRdb's copy, which holds only in-frame ones; the method was immunoSEQ multiplex PCR. The sample lists some 120,000 clones, about four fifths occurring once. The CDR3 runs to 13 residues. Trimming at V came to 7 bases and at J to 2 bases, leaving 3 bases not matched to a gene. Germline lookup yields CDR1 SNHLY and CDR2 FYNNEI. This chain connects TRBV2 to TRBJ1-1; 8 nucleotides line up with TRBD1. The sample was peripheral blood. This sequence originates from a woman aged 45-65 years with acute or convalescent COVID-19. Here the CDR3 DNA reads TGTGCCAGCACCGACAGGGGAAACACTGAAGCTTTCTTT. This gives the protein CASTDRGNTEAFF.